Listed below are T cell receptor beta chains from one sample, sequenced in a study of response to subunit inactivated influenza vaccine. A single record per CDR3 protein comes from TCRdb applying MiXCR to the RT-PCR reads. The sample consists of 800,000 or so distinct CDR3 sequences, about 20% of them appearing once. This material consisted of PBMCs from blood, taken 5 days after vaccination. These TCRs come from a man between 45 and 60 years old who received an inactivated influenza vaccine. CDR3s include the opening cysteine and the closing phenylalanine or tryptophan. Each record gives: J gene, V gene, D gene, clone size, CDR3 DNA, CDR3 protein. The D gene is left open where the match is weak. Expanded clones get a size class; other rows say once, few or many, or leave the size out.

j_call: TRBJ2-7; v_call: TRBV15; d_call: -; clone_size: few; cdr3_nt: TGTGCCACCAGCACCCTCCTGGCAGGGAGGCACGAGCAGTACTTC; cdr3_aa: CATSTLLAGRHEQYF
j_call: TRBJ2-7; v_call: TRBV5-1; d_call: -; clone_size: -; cdr3_nt: TGCGCCAGCGGGGCAGGGAATACCTACGAGCAGTACTTC; cdr3_aa: CASGAGNTYEQYF
j_call: TRBJ2-2; v_call: TRBV29-1; d_call: TRBD2; clone_size: few; cdr3_nt: TGCAGCGCCAGCGGGAGAGGCGGGGAGCTGTTTTTT; cdr3_aa: CSASGRGGELFF
j_call: TRBJ2-2; v_call: TRBV29-1; d_call: -; clone_size: -; cdr3_nt: TGCAGCGCAGGACAGATCGGGGAGCTGTTTTTT; cdr3_aa: CSAGQIGELFF
j_call: TRBJ2-5; v_call: TRBV2; d_call: -; clone_size: -; cdr3_nt: TGTGCCAGCGGTTACAGCCAAGAGACCCAGTACTTC; cdr3_aa: CASGYSQETQYF
j_call: TRBJ2-1; v_call: TRBV10-3; d_call: TRBD2; clone_size: many; cdr3_nt: TGTGCCATCAGTGTTCGGAGCGGGGGCCAATTAAATGAGCAGTTCTTC; cdr3_aa: CAISVRSGGQLNEQFF
j_call: TRBJ2-7; v_call: TRBV5-1; d_call: -; clone_size: -; cdr3_nt: TGCGCCAGCAGCTCATTGGCGGGGACTGCCGCCTACGAGCAGTACTTC; cdr3_aa: CASSSLAGTAAYEQYF
j_call: TRBJ2-7; v_call: TRBV7-2; d_call: TRBD2; clone_size: -; cdr3_nt: TGTGCCAGCAGCTTATCTAGCGGGAGCACCTACGAGCAGTACTTC; cdr3_aa: CASSLSSGSTYEQYF
j_call: TRBJ1-5; v_call: TRBV5-6; d_call: -; clone_size: few; cdr3_nt: TGTGCCAGCAGCCCGCATCAGCCCCAGCATTTT; cdr3_aa: CASSPHQPQHF
j_call: TRBJ2-7; v_call: TRBV7-2; d_call: -; clone_size: few; cdr3_nt: TGTGCCAGCAGCCCTCCCCTAGCGAATACCTACGAGCAGTACTTC; cdr3_aa: CASSPPLANTYEQYF
j_call: TRBJ2-1; v_call: TRBV30; d_call: -; clone_size: few; cdr3_nt: TGTGCCTGGAGCAGGTCGGGGTGGAATGAGCAGTTCTTC; cdr3_aa: CAWSRSGWNEQFF
j_call: TRBJ2-3; v_call: TRBV15; d_call: TRBD2; clone_size: many; cdr3_nt: TGTGCCACCAGCAGATTAGCGGGAGGGCCTTACACAGATACGCAGTATTTT; cdr3_aa: CATSRLAGGPYTDTQYF
j_call: TRBJ2-7; v_call: TRBV12-3/TRBV12-4; d_call: -; clone_size: few; cdr3_nt: TGTGCCAGCAGTGGTTTCCAAAGCCACTACGAGCAGTACTTC; cdr3_aa: CASSGFQSHYEQYF
j_call: TRBJ2-5; v_call: TRBV20-1; d_call: -; clone_size: -; cdr3_nt: TGCAGTGCTAGGGGACAGCGGGAGTTTTGGGAAGAGACCCAGTACTTC; cdr3_aa: CSARGQREFWEETQYF
j_call: TRBJ2-3; v_call: TRBV27; d_call: -; clone_size: few; cdr3_nt: TGTGCCAGCAGTTGGGCAGTGGCTAGCACAGATACGCAGTATTTT; cdr3_aa: CASSWAVASTDTQYF
j_call: TRBJ2-1; v_call: TRBV7-3; d_call: -; clone_size: few; cdr3_nt: TGTGCCAGCAGCTCGGGCGGGCGGGATACCAATGAGCAGTTCTTC; cdr3_aa: CASSSGGRDTNEQFF
j_call: TRBJ2-3; v_call: TRBV20-1; d_call: TRBD2; clone_size: -; cdr3_nt: TGCAGTGCTAGGGGACTAGCGGGACCCAGCGCAGATACGCAGTATTTT; cdr3_aa: CSARGLAGPSADTQYF
j_call: TRBJ1-2; v_call: TRBV12-3/TRBV12-4; d_call: -; clone_size: -; cdr3_nt: TGTGCCAGCAGCCAAAGAAGGACACGGGAATTAGATGGCTACACCTTC; cdr3_aa: CASSQRRTRELDGYTF
j_call: TRBJ1-1; v_call: TRBV7-2; d_call: -; clone_size: -; cdr3_nt: TGTGCCAGCAGCCCCTCCCCCCTAGGAAGTTCTGAAGCTTTCTTT; cdr3_aa: CASSPSPLGSSEAFF
j_call: TRBJ2-1; v_call: TRBV27; d_call: TRBD1; clone_size: few; cdr3_nt: TGTGCCAGCAGAAAAGTTTATACGGGACAGAGCTCCTACAATGAGCAGTTCTTC; cdr3_aa: CASRKVYTGQSSYNEQFF
j_call: TRBJ1-1; v_call: TRBV24-1; d_call: -; clone_size: few; cdr3_nt: TGTGCCACCAGTGATTCGCGGACAGAGACTGAAGCTTTCTTT; cdr3_aa: CATSDSRTETEAFF
j_call: TRBJ2-7; v_call: TRBV5-5; d_call: -; clone_size: -; cdr3_nt: TGTGCCAGCAGCTTAACGATTCGGGGAGTGGAGAACGAGCAGTACTTC; cdr3_aa: CASSLTIRGVENEQYF
j_call: TRBJ2-2; v_call: TRBV5-1; d_call: -; clone_size: once; cdr3_nt: TGCGCCAGCAGCTTGGCCAGGCAGCACCTCGGCGGGGAGCTGTTTTTT; cdr3_aa: CASSLARQHLGGELFF
j_call: TRBJ2-1; v_call: TRBV29-1; d_call: TRBD2; clone_size: few; cdr3_nt: TGCAGCGTTGCCCCCCGGGGACTAGCGGGCAAGCAGTTCTTC; cdr3_aa: CSVAPRGLAGKQFF
j_call: TRBJ2-1; v_call: TRBV12-3/TRBV12-4; d_call: -; clone_size: -; cdr3_nt: TGTGCCAGCACCCTGACTAGATGGGGGATCAATGAGCAGTTCTTC; cdr3_aa: CASTLTRWGINEQFF
j_call: TRBJ2-7; v_call: TRBV20-1; d_call: TRBD2; clone_size: -; cdr3_nt: TGCAGTGCTAGAGATACTAGCGGGGGAACCTACGAGCAGTACTTC; cdr3_aa: CSARDTSGGTYEQYF
j_call: TRBJ2-3; v_call: TRBV5-1; d_call: TRBD1; clone_size: many; cdr3_nt: TGCGCCAGCAGCCTAGGACAGGGGGCATCAGATACGCAGTATTTT; cdr3_aa: CASSLGQGASDTQYF
j_call: TRBJ2-5; v_call: TRBV5-1; d_call: TRBD2; clone_size: few; cdr3_nt: TGCGCCAGCAGCTTGGAAGGACTAGCGACAGGGACCCAGTACTTC; cdr3_aa: CASSLEGLATGTQYF
j_call: TRBJ2-3; v_call: TRBV12-3/TRBV12-4; d_call: -; clone_size: many; cdr3_nt: TGTGCCAGCAGTGCCAACCTGGCAGATACGCAGTATTTT; cdr3_aa: CASSANLADTQYF
j_call: TRBJ1-6; v_call: TRBV10-3; d_call: -; clone_size: few; cdr3_nt: TGTGCCATCAGTGAAATGGGGAGCTCCTATAATTCACCCCTCCACTTT; cdr3_aa: CAISEMGSSYNSPLHF
j_call: TRBJ2-7; v_call: TRBV20-1; d_call: TRBD2; clone_size: -; cdr3_nt: TGCGGTGGTAAAGCGGGGAATTTGGGAGAGCAGTACTTC; cdr3_aa: CGGKAGNLGEQYF
j_call: TRBJ2-1; v_call: TRBV20-1; d_call: -; clone_size: many; cdr3_nt: TGCAGTGCTAGGCCCGTGGTCGCCAATGAGCAGTTCTTC; cdr3_aa: CSARPVVANEQFF
j_call: TRBJ2-7; v_call: TRBV7-2; d_call: TRBD2; clone_size: -; cdr3_nt: TGTGCCAGCAGCTTTTCCCTAGCTAGCGGGGGATACGAGCAGTACTTC; cdr3_aa: CASSFSLASGGYEQYF
j_call: TRBJ1-1; v_call: TRBV7-2; d_call: -; clone_size: few; cdr3_nt: TGTGCCAGCAGCCCCCAGCGGGCCAACACTGAAGCTTTCTTT; cdr3_aa: CASSPQRANTEAFF
j_call: TRBJ1-1; v_call: TRBV4-2; d_call: -; clone_size: -; cdr3_nt: TGTGCCAGCAGCCAACGGGGAGGGGACGCTGAAGCTTTCTTT; cdr3_aa: CASSQRGGDAEAFF
j_call: TRBJ2-6; v_call: TRBV6-1; d_call: -; clone_size: few; cdr3_nt: TGTGCCAGCAGTGGTGGCGGCTTCTCTGGGGCCAACGTCCTGACTTTC; cdr3_aa: CASSGGGFSGANVLTF
j_call: TRBJ2-3; v_call: TRBV20-1; d_call: TRBD1; clone_size: few; cdr3_nt: TGCAGTGCGCTACAGGGGGCCCCTGATACGCAGTATTTT; cdr3_aa: CSALQGAPDTQYF
j_call: TRBJ2-7; v_call: TRBV27; d_call: TRBD2; clone_size: many; cdr3_nt: TGTGCCAGCAGTCGACTAGCGGGTGCCTACGAGCAGTACTTC; cdr3_aa: CASSRLAGAYEQYF
j_call: TRBJ2-1; v_call: TRBV7-2; d_call: TRBD2; clone_size: few; cdr3_nt: TGTGCCAGCAGCTTCTACGGGACTAGCGGGAGATTGGAGCAGTTCTTC; cdr3_aa: CASSFYGTSGRLEQFF
j_call: TRBJ2-2; v_call: TRBV12-3/TRBV12-4; d_call: TRBD1; clone_size: few; cdr3_nt: TGTGCCAGCGCGTCGGGACAGACGACCGGGGAGCTGTTTTTT; cdr3_aa: CASASGQTTGELFF
j_call: TRBJ2-6; v_call: TRBV6-1; d_call: -; clone_size: -; cdr3_nt: TGTGCCAGCAGCCACAGGGTCCCTGGGGCCAACGTCCTGACTTTC; cdr3_aa: CASSHRVPGANVLTF
j_call: TRBJ2-7; v_call: TRBV5-6; d_call: TRBD1; clone_size: -; cdr3_nt: TGTGCCAGCAGCCCCACCCGGGACAGCCTTCCCTACGAGCAGTACTTC; cdr3_aa: CASSPTRDSLPYEQYF
j_call: TRBJ1-4; v_call: TRBV4-3; d_call: TRBD1; clone_size: -; cdr3_nt: TGCGCCAGCAGCCAAGGGACAGGGGGTCCAACTAATGAAAAACTGTTTTTT; cdr3_aa: CASSQGTGGPTNEKLFF
j_call: TRBJ2-1; v_call: TRBV6-2/TRBV6-3; d_call: -; clone_size: few; cdr3_nt: TGTGCCAGCAGCCGCGGACGGCCCTACAATGAGCAGTTCTTC; cdr3_aa: CASSRGRPYNEQFF
j_call: TRBJ2-3; v_call: TRBV7-8; d_call: -; clone_size: few; cdr3_nt: TGTGCCAGCAGCTTACGGGACTCCTTTGGCACAGATACGCAGTATTTT; cdr3_aa: CASSLRDSFGTDTQYF
j_call: TRBJ2-5; v_call: TRBV5-1; d_call: -; clone_size: few; cdr3_nt: TGCGCCAGCAGCCCCGGACACCCTGGGGAGACCCAGTACTTC; cdr3_aa: CASSPGHPGETQYF
j_call: TRBJ1-5; v_call: TRBV3-1; d_call: TRBD1; clone_size: -; cdr3_nt: TGTGCCAGCAGCCCGGACAGGGTTGGGCCCCAGCATTTT; cdr3_aa: CASSPDRVGPQHF
j_call: TRBJ2-1; v_call: TRBV10-3; d_call: -; clone_size: many; cdr3_nt: TGTGCCACCCGGTACGGCTACAATGAGCAGTTCTTC; cdr3_aa: CATRYGYNEQFF
j_call: TRBJ1-2; v_call: TRBV12-3/TRBV12-4; d_call: -; clone_size: many; cdr3_nt: TGTGCCAGCAGAGCCGACAGGCAAAACTATGGCTACACCTTC; cdr3_aa: CASRADRQNYGYTF
j_call: TRBJ2-1; v_call: TRBV27; d_call: TRBD2; clone_size: few; cdr3_nt: TGTGCCAGCGCAGCGGGAGGGCCCAACAATGAGCAGTTCTTC; cdr3_aa: CASAAGGPNNEQFF
j_call: TRBJ1-1; v_call: TRBV10-3; d_call: -; clone_size: -; cdr3_nt: TGTGCCATCAGTGAAACCGTGTCTTTGAACACTGAAGCTTTCTTT; cdr3_aa: CAISETVSLNTEAFF
j_call: TRBJ2-7; v_call: TRBV7-6; d_call: -; clone_size: -; cdr3_nt: TGTGCCAGCAGCTCATTTTCCGTTCGAAGCTCCTACGAGCAGTACTTC; cdr3_aa: CASSSFSVRSSYEQYF
j_call: TRBJ1-1; v_call: TRBV7-8; d_call: -; clone_size: -; cdr3_nt: TGTGCCAGCAGCTCCCTCAGAGGTTTCGCATCCCGAGGACGCACTGAAGCTTTCTTT; cdr3_aa: CASSSLRGFASRGRTEAFF
j_call: TRBJ2-5; v_call: TRBV7-2; d_call: TRBD2; clone_size: -; cdr3_nt: TGTGCCAGCCGCGCTGCGGGAGTGGAGACCCAGTACTTC; cdr3_aa: CASRAAGVETQYF
j_call: TRBJ2-7; v_call: TRBV7-8; d_call: TRBD2; clone_size: few; cdr3_nt: TGTGCCAGCAGCCCGGCAGCGGGAACCTACGAGCAGTACTTC; cdr3_aa: CASSPAAGTYEQYF
j_call: TRBJ1-1; v_call: TRBV5-5; d_call: TRBD1; clone_size: -; cdr3_nt: TGTGCCAGCAGATCAGGACAGGGGGCGCCTGAAGCTTTCTTT; cdr3_aa: CASRSGQGAPEAFF
j_call: TRBJ2-3; v_call: TRBV20-1; d_call: -; clone_size: -; cdr3_nt: TGCAGTGCTAGATCGGGAGTCGGAGATACGCAGTATTTT; cdr3_aa: CSARSGVGDTQYF